One and the same sample provided the 5 T cell receptor beta chains below, sequenced in a study of T cell repertoires in cytomegalovirus infection. Their recognized antigens are unknown. TCRdb analysed the reads with MiXCR anew, one entry per CDR3 protein. The table shows fewer than 350,000 distinct CDR3 sequences, with 25% to 35% occurring only once. The specimen was cultured PBMCs, collected from culture after CMV antigen stimulation. The receptors here all came from a human donor in good health (CMV status not recorded). Some clones in this sample may be carry-over from other donors' samples.

This clonotype has a handful of counts. This chain connects TRBV7-9 to TRBJ1-2; D may be TRBD1 (6 bases). The V end was cut by 0 bases, the J end by 0 bases, with 14 bases between. Per germline, CDR1 SEHNR and CDR2 FQNEAQ (reference sequence). The CDR3 covers 17 residues. This CDR3 reads CASSLAWGQATNYGYTF. The CDR3 DNA reads TGTGCCAGCAGCTTAGCGTGGGGACAAGCTACTAACTATGGCTACACCTTC.

This clonotype was detected only a few times. V and J are TRBV7-6 and TRBJ2-6; D tentatively reads TRBD1 or TRBD2 (5 bases each). V dropped 5 bases and J dropped 0 bases, with 17 bases sitting between them. The CDR3 length is 18 residues. Germline V gives CDR1 SGHVS, CDR2 FNYEAQ. CDR3 DNA sequence: TGTGCCAGCAGCGACCTCCGGGGACGCAGCTCTGGGGCCAACGTCCTGACTTTC. This encodes CASSDLRGRSSGANVLTF.

This clonotype was detected a few times. The rearrangement links TRBV7-9 to TRBJ2-7, with D hard to call. V was shortened by 1 base and J by 3 bases, with 10 bases between the two germline ends. CDR3 length: 14 residues. Per the germline V gene, CDR1 is SEHNR and CDR2 is FQNEAQ (reference sequence). For the CDR3, the DNA is TGTGCCAGCAGCTTAGGTCCCTCCAGCTACGAGCAGTACTTC. Translation gives CASSLGPSSYEQYF.

This clonotype came up once. The rearrangement links TRBV13 to TRBJ2-7; weak D call: TRBD1 (6 bases). This CDR3 spans 16 amino acids. The germline V gene encodes CDR1 PRHDT and CDR2 FYEKMQ (reference sequence). Trimming removed 5 bases at V and 0 bases at J, with 17 bases between. The CDR3 DNA follows: TGTGCCAGCAGCCAAACACAGGGCTTGAGCTCCTACGAGCAGTACTTC. It translates to CASSQTQGLSSYEQYF. The full variable domain, with the rest looked up from reference TRBV13 and TRBJ2-7, is AAGVIQSPRHLIKEKRETATLKCYPIPRHDTVYWYQQGPGQDPQFLISFYEKMQSDKGSIPDRFSAQQFSDYHSELNMSSLELGDSALYFCASSQTQGLSSYEQYFGPGTRLTVT.

The chain combines TRBV18 with TRBJ2-2, with D hard to call. The CDR3 covers 13 residues. The V end was cut by 2 bases, the J end by 1 base, with 2 bases between. CDR1 and CDR2 (germline): KGHSH, LQKENI. The CDR3 DNA reads as TGTGCCAGCTCACCAGGGAACACCGGGGAGCTGTTTTTT. Residues: CASSPGNTGELFF.